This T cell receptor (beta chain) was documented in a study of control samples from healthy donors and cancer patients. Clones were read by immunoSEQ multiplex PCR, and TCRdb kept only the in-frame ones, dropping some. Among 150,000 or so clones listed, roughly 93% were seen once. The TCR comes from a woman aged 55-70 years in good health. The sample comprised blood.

This CDR3 is CASSRTSGDETQYF. The CDR3, as DNA: TGCGCCAGCAGCCGGACTAGCGGGGACGAGACCCAGTACTTC. V usage is TRBV5-1 and J usage is TRBJ2-5; 12 bases line up with TRBD2. Per the germline V gene, CDR1 is SGHRS and CDR2 is YFSETQ. With V trimmed by 4 bases and J by 5 bases, 3 bases remained unmatched. The length of the CDR3 is 14 residues.